The 31 T cell receptor beta chains reported below all come from one sample, sequenced in a study of OX40 agonist ivuxolimab in advanced cancers. Libraries were constructed by the immunoSEQ multiplex PCR assay. This is the immuneACCESS table as TCRdb keeps it, with only in-frame sequences that have V and J called. A part of the clones is gone; compared with another copy, unresolved V genes explain less than half, and the rest is unexplained. Across this sample there are around 95,000 clones, with around 90% seen only once. Clones ranked in the top ten supply 0.15% to 0.2% of the sample. Sequenced material: CD4+ or CD8+ T cells sorted from blood, taken in a trial of the OX40 agonist ivuxolimab. The receptors originated from an adult with an advanced solid tumor such as melanoma, head and neck, liver or kidney cancer.

This chain joins TRBV19 and TRBJ2-1, with D possibly TRBD2 on 7 matching bases. Germline CDR1 reads LNHDA; CDR2 reads SQIVND (reference sequence). This CDR3 spans 16 amino acids. V was shortened by 1 base and J by 7 bases, with 17 bases between the two germline ends. The CDR3 region has the DNA TGTGCCAGTAGTATAGTCGCGGGGGCGGGGATAAATGAGCAGTTCTTC. It translates to CASSIVAGAGINEQFF. The full variable domain, completed using reference TRBV19 and TRBJ2-1, is DGGITQSPKYLFRKEGQNVTLSCEQNLNHDAMYWYRQDPGQGLRLIYYSQIVNDFQKGDIAEGYSVSREKKESFPLTVTSAQKNPTAFYLCASSIVAGAGINEQFFGPGTRLTVL.

The chain carries TRBV6-1 and TRBJ1-2; no clear D. Germline CDR1 and CDR2: MNHNS and SASEGT. Deletions cut 3 bases from V and 7 bases from J, with 6 bases between. The CDR3 has 11 residues. The DNA for the CDR3 is TGTGCCAGCAGTGAGTCGCGTGGCTACACCTTC. Translation gives CASSESRGYTF.

This clone appeared once. The V and J genes are TRBV19 and TRBJ1-2; D is unresolved. Germline-derived CDR1 and CDR2 are LNHDA and SQIVND (reference sequence). This CDR3 region has 13 residues. V was cut by 3 bases and J by 0 bases, with 5 bases left in between. CDR3 DNA: TGTGCCAGTAGTATGGGGACTAACTATGGCTACACCTTC. It yields the protein CASSMGTNYGYTF.

The chain combines TRBV6-1 with TRBJ2-2; no clear D. The CDR3 extends over 10 amino acids. CDR1 MNHNS and CDR2 SASEGT come from the germline V gene. V was trimmed by 8 bases and J by 4 bases, leaving 2 bases between them. Here the CDR3 reads CASATGELFF. The CDR3 nucleotides are TGTGCCAGCGCCACCGGGGAGCTGTTTTTT.

This sequence joins TRBV5-6 and TRBJ2-7; D call uncertain. Per germline, CDR1 SGHDT and CDR2 YYEEEE. This CDR3 comprises 12 residues. Trimming took 2 bases from V and 2 from J, leaving 5 bases between them. The DNA for the CDR3 is TGTGCCAGCAGCTTTCAGACCTACGAGCAGTACTTC. Protein product: CASSFQTYEQYF.

The CDR3 loop is CASSPMGQSNYGYTF. The DNA of the CDR3 is TGTGCCAGCAGCCCGATGGGACAGTCTAACTATGGCTACACCTTC. V and J are TRBV6-4 and TRBJ1-2; 7 bases map to TRBD1. The CDR3 sequence is 15 residues long. Germline loops: CDR1 MRHNA, CDR2 SNTAGT. V lost 6 bases to trimming and J lost 0 bases; unmatched junction nucleotides: 7.

This chain joins TRBV6-1 and TRBJ2-3; D gene uncertain. This CDR3 spans 17 amino acids. With 2 bases removed from V and 5 bases from J, the gap between germline ends came to 20 bases. Germline V lookup: CDR1 MNHNS, CDR2 SASEGT. CDR3 protein: CASSEYPPIGKGDTQYF. As DNA, the CDR3 is TGTGCCAGCAGTGAATACCCCCCAATAGGTAAGGGAGATACGCAGTATTTT.

The J gene is TRBJ2-7, the V gene TRBV30, with 7 bases matching TRBD1. V shed 3 bases, J shed 11 bases, and the junction held 7 bases outside the gene matches. Germline V lookup: CDR1 GTSNPN, CDR2 SVGIG (reference sequence). The CDR3 consists of 11 residues. The CDR3 DNA follows: TGTGCCTGGAGAGAACAGGGGCGCGAGTACTTC. Translating it yields CAWREQGREYF. The full variable domain, its missing parts supplied by reference TRBV30 and TRBJ2-7, is SQTIHQWPATLVQPVGSPLSLECTVEGTSNPNLYWYRQAAGRGLQLLFYSVGIGQISSEVPQNLSASRPQDRQFILSSKKLLLSDSGFYLCAWREQGREYFGPGTRLTVT.

The gene calls are TRBV6-1 and TRBJ1-5, with TRBD1 as a possible D gene (6 bases). Germline V gene sequence: CDR1 MNHNS, CDR2 SASEGT. This CDR3 has 15 residues. The V end was cut by 8 bases, the J end by 6 bases, with 20 bases between. In nucleotides, the CDR3 is TGTGCCAGCCTGGATAGTTGGGGGGCCGGTCAGCCCCAGCATTTT. Translating it yields CASLDSWGAGQPQHF.

The chain recombines TRBV6-5 with TRBJ2-1; tentative D call: TRBD1 (6 bases). Germline CDR1 MNHEY, CDR2 SVGAGI. V was cut by 7 bases and J by 0 bases, with 13 bases left in between. The CDR3 has 15 residues. The CDR3 coding sequence is TGTGCCAGCACTCCAGACAGGAGCTCCTACAATGAGCAGTTCTTC. It codes for CASTPDRSSYNEQFF.

V gene TRBV5-1 combines with J gene TRBJ2-1, with 11 bases lining up with TRBD2. The germline gives CDR1 SGHRS, CDR2 YFSETQ. This CDR3 region has 15 residues. V lost 4 bases and J lost 6; bases outside the gene matches: 6. For the CDR3, the DNA is TGCGCCAGCAGCACCTGGACTAGCGGGTCCAATGAGCAGTTCTTC. Amino acids: CASSTWTSGSNEQFF.

The V call is TRBV5-1, the J call TRBJ1-1; the D gene is possibly TRBD1 (5 bases). V lost 4 bases, J lost 5 bases, and 15 bases lay in between. Germline values: CDR1 SGHRS, CDR2 YFSETQ. The CDR3 has 14 residues. Here the CDR3 reads CASSPITGGTEAFF. The CDR3 region has the DNA TGCGCCAGCAGCCCTATAACTGGGGGAACTGAAGCTTTCTTT.

This clone was observed a single time. V gene TRBV6-5 combines with J gene TRBJ2-4, with D maybe TRBD1 (5 bases). CDR3 length equals 15 residues. CDR1 MNHEY and CDR2 SVGAGI come from the germline V gene. Trimming took off 5 bases at V and 0 bases at J, with 11 bases between the two ends. Written as DNA, the CDR3 is TGTGCCAGCAGTCCCAGGGTCCCAGCCAAAAACATTCAGTACTTC. Translated: CASSPRVPAKNIQYF.

This sequence joins TRBV5-6 and TRBJ2-7; maybe TRBD2 (5 bases). The germline CDR1 and CDR2 sequences are SGHDT and YYEEEE. V was clipped by 2 bases and J by 7 bases, with 16 bases between them. The CDR3 length is 14 residues. The CDR3: CASSFRITPGEQYF. The CDR3 coding sequence is TGTGCCAGCAGCTTTAGAATAACACCGGGAGAGCAGTACTTC.

The CDR3 coding sequence is TGTGCCAGTAGTGCTAGCGGGACCACAGATACGCAGTATTTT. Residues: CASSASGTTDTQYF. The rearrangement links TRBV19 to TRBJ2-3, with 9 nucleotides matching TRBD2. With V trimmed by 5 bases and J by 2 bases, 2 bases remained unmatched. The CDR3 runs to 14 residues. CDR1 and CDR2 (germline): LNHDA, SQIVND (reference sequence).

The chain couples TRBV4-1 to TRBJ2-1; no definite D call. Germline values: CDR1 MGHRA, CDR2 YSYEKL. Deletions cut 3 bases from V and 0 bases from J, with 12 bases between. The CDR3 contains 16 residues. The CDR3 region is CASSQPTESSYNEQFF. The CDR3 DNA sequence: TGCGCCAGCAGCCAGCCCACAGAGAGCTCCTACAATGAGCAGTTCTTC.

The chain recombines TRBV6-6 with TRBJ2-5, with 9 bases that match TRBD1. The CDR3 consists of 15 residues. V lost 6 bases and J lost 5; bases outside the gene matches: 10. The germline V gene encodes CDR1 MNHNY and CDR2 SVGAGI (reference sequence). This CDR3 is CASSYDRGGSETQYF. In DNA, the CDR3 is TGTGCCAGCAGCTACGACAGGGGGGGGTCGGAGACCCAGTACTTC.

This clone appeared once. The V call is TRBV5-4, the J call TRBJ2-5; D is uncertain. This CDR3 has 13 amino acids. Between the trimmed V and J ends, which lost 2 bases and 7 bases, there was a span of 12 bases. The germline gives CDR1 SGHNT, CDR2 YYREEE (reference sequence). CDR3 bases: TGTGCCAGCAGCTTACGGCCCTCAGGGACCCAGTACTTC. Its protein is CASSLRPSGTQYF.

This chain uses TRBV5-4 with TRBJ2-2, with D uncertain. V was shortened by 2 bases and J by 2 bases, with 10 bases between the two germline ends. The CDR3 runs to 15 residues. CDR1 SGHNT and CDR2 YYREEE come from the germline V gene (reference sequence). CDR3 region: CASSFNLQNTGELFF. Here the CDR3 DNA reads TGTGCCAGCAGCTTTAACCTACAAAACACCGGGGAGCTGTTTTTT.

The J gene is TRBJ2-7, the V gene TRBV5-1; 10 bases fit TRBD2. J lost 4 bases, V lost 2 bases, and 6 bases had no gene match. There are 15 residues in the CDR3. Germline V gene sequence: CDR1 SGHRS, CDR2 YFSETQ. In nucleotides, the CDR3 is TGCGCCAGCAGCTTAAGGACTAGCGGCCCTTACGAGCAGTACTTC. This codes for CASSLRTSGPYEQYF.

The chain has TRBV7-3 and TRBJ2-5; 7 positions match TRBD1. From germline, CDR1 is SGHTA and CDR2 FQGTGA. The V gene end was trimmed by 2 bases and the J gene end by 5 bases; junction bases not matched to a gene: 11. The CDR3 totals 16 residues. CDR3 amino acids: CASSLGLAPQGETQYF. Here the CDR3 DNA reads TGTGCCAGCAGCTTAGGGCTGGCGCCACAGGGGGAGACCCAGTACTTC.

This clone was observed once. This sequence joins TRBV5-1 and TRBJ2-5; 8 bases agree with TRBD2. After removal of 1 base from V and 5 bases from J, the junction contained 7 bases not matched to a gene. CDR1 is SGHRS and CDR2 is YFSETQ in the germline V gene. The CDR3 contains 15 residues. In nucleotides, the CDR3 is TGCGCCAGCAGCTTGCAAGCGGGGGTCGGCGAGACCCAGTACTTC. The encoded protein is CASSLQAGVGETQYF.

This clone has a single count. The junction departs from germline at one end; a sequencing error may be responsible. CDR3 sequence: CATSNLGPHLF. CDR3 DNA sequence: TGTGCCACCAGCAACCTCGGACCCCACCTCTTC. The chain carries TRBV15 and TRBJ2-1; unclear D gene. The V gene's germline CDR1 is LNHNV and CDR2 YYDKDF (reference sequence). The CDR3 has 11 amino acids.

The J gene is TRBJ2-2, the V gene TRBV9; no definite D call. The V gene's germline CDR1 is SGDLS and CDR2 YYNGEE. CDR3 size: 15 residues. With 3 bases removed from V and 0 bases from J, the gap between germline ends came to 9 bases. The CDR3 sequence: CASSAAVTNTGELFF. In DNA form, the CDR3 reads TGTGCCAGCAGCGCAGCAGTCACGAACACCGGGGAGCTGTTTTTT.

V usage is TRBV7-9 and J usage is TRBJ2-1, with TRBD1 matching 9 bases. Germline loops: CDR1 SEHNR, CDR2 FQNEAQ (reference sequence). The V gene end was trimmed by 5 bases and the J gene end by 4 bases; junction bases not matched to a gene: 6. The CDR3 runs 15 residues. The CDR3 is CASSPQGARYNEQFF. CDR3 bases: TGTGCCAGCAGCCCACAGGGGGCGAGGTACAATGAGCAGTTCTTC.

This chain joins TRBV15 and TRBJ2-5; D gene ambiguous. Germline V gene sequence: CDR1 LNHNV, CDR2 YYDKDF (reference sequence). V lost 1 base and J lost 4, with 10 bases in between. The CDR3 length is 14 residues. This chain's CDR3 is CATSRGIRLETQYF. The CDR3 DNA reads as TGTGCCACCAGCAGAGGAATCCGACTAGAGACCCAGTACTTC.

J is TRBJ2-1 and V is TRBV29-1, with 11 nucleotides matching TRBD1. This CDR3 is built from 14 residues. CDR1 and CDR2 (germline): SQVTM, ANQGSEA. V trimming: 3 bases; J trimming: 8 bases; junction bases outside the gene matches: 6. CDR3 residues: CSVDHRDRGDEQFF. In DNA form, the CDR3 reads TGCAGCGTTGACCACCGGGACAGGGGGGATGAGCAGTTCTTC.

CDR3 sequence (DNA): TGTGCCAGCAGTTCGACCCGCGGACACGGCTGGAGGAACACCGGGGAGCTGTTTTTT. Translation: CASSSTRGHGWRNTGELFF. The J gene is TRBJ2-2, the V gene TRBV28, with D possibly matching TRBD1 (5 bases). This CDR3 has 19 residues. Germline CDR1 is MDHEN and CDR2 is SYDVKM. Trimming removed 4 bases at V and 1 base at J, with 22 bases between.

The chain couples TRBV7-9 to TRBJ2-1; 7 bases are shared with TRBD2. V shed 5 bases and J 4 bases; nucleotides not matched to a gene: 11. The CDR3 length is 16 residues. From germline, CDR1 is SEHNR and CDR2 FQNEAQ (reference sequence). The DNA for the CDR3 is TGTGCCAGCAGCAGTACGGGAGGATTAGATTACAATGAGCAGTTCTTC. Protein product: CASSSTGGLDYNEQFF.

The chain recombines TRBV7-9 with TRBJ2-1; D is uncertain. V was cut by 1 base and J by 1 base, with 5 bases left in between. The CDR3 consists of 14 residues. Germline V CDR1 and CDR2: SEHNR, FQNEAQ (reference sequence). The CDR3 loop reads CASSLVGSYNEQFF. CDR3 DNA: TGTGCCAGCAGCTTAGTTGGTTCCTACAATGAGCAGTTCTTC.

The chain is built from TRBV29-1 and TRBJ2-2; 7 nucleotides align to TRBD2. J lost 2 bases, V lost 4 bases, and 7 bases had no gene match. The CDR3 contains 15 residues. Germline loops: CDR1 SQVTM, CDR2 ANQGSEA. The CDR3 sequence is CSVGMRLANTGELFF. As DNA, the CDR3 is TGCAGCGTTGGGATGAGACTAGCCAACACCGGGGAGCTGTTTTTT.